These T cell receptor beta chains were read from a single sample in a study of blood T cell repertoires in COVID-19. Assay: immunoSEQ multiplex PCR; the TCRdb copy retains only in-frame clones and omits some. The sample lists roughly 300,000 clones, about four fifths occurring once. Material for sequencing was peripheral blood. These receptors were obtained from a woman in her sixties or seventies with active or convalescent COVID-19. Each CDR3 is given with its conserved first and last residue. A D gene is named only where the DNA matches it firmly. Rows may omit the clone size; those that give it use once, few, many or a size class.

j_call v_call d_call clone_size cdr3_aa cdr3_nt
TRBJ1-1 TRBV27 . . CASSTREETTEAFF TGTGCCAGCAGTACGAGGGAAGAGACCACTGAAGCTTTCTTT
TRBJ2-5 TRBV2 TRBD2 few CASSPGLAGGQETQYF TGTGCCAGCAGCCCCGGACTAGCGGGGGGCCAGGAGACCCAGTACTTC
TRBJ2-7 TRBV7-2 TRBD1 . CASSSWTGGMGEQYF TGTGCCAGCAGCTCATGGACAGGGGGAATGGGAGAGCAGTACTTC
TRBJ1-1 TRBV14 . . CASSPGHDEAFF TGTGCCAGCAGCCCGGGACACGATGAAGCTTTCTTT
TRBJ1-6 TRBV7-9 TRBD1 . CASSWTGGDSPLHF TGTGCCAGCAGCTGGACAGGGGGCGATTCACCCCTCCACTTT
TRBJ2-7 TRBV7-3 TRBD1 . CASSSYDRGSYEQYF TGTGCCAGCAGCTCCTACGACAGGGGTTCCTACGAGCAGTACTTC
TRBJ2-7 TRBV19 TRBD2 few CASSDTSGYEQYF TGTGCCAGTAGTGACACTAGCGGCTACGAGCAGTACTTC
TRBJ2-3 TRBV2 . . CASSEDIAGTSTDTQYF TGTGCCAGCAGTGAAGACATCGCGGGGACCTCCACAGATACGCAGTATTTT
TRBJ2-3 TRBV7-7 . . CASSGGQALGTDTQYF TGTGCTAGCAGCGGGGGACAGGCGTTGGGCACAGATACGCAGTATTTT
TRBJ1-1 TRBV9 TRBD1 . CASGGGGTEAFF TGTGCCAGTGGAGGGGGCGGCACTGAAGCTTTCTTT
TRBJ2-6 TRBV29-1 TRBD1 once CSVDLGQGSGANVLTF TGCAGCGTTGACTTAGGACAGGGGTCAGGGGCCAACGTCCTGACTTTC
TRBJ2-5 TRBV2 . . CASSDAGFLSQETQYF TGTGCCAGCAGTGACGCGGGGTTTCTGTCCCAAGAGACCCAGTACTTC
TRBJ1-5 TRBV4-1 TRBD1 once CASSHTGTGLTYSNQPQHF TGCGCCAGCAGCCATACCGGGACAGGGTTGACTTATAGCAATCAGCCCCAGCATTTT
TRBJ1-1 TRBV5-1 TRBD1 . CASSYDRVVEEAFF TGCGCCAGCAGCTACGACAGGGTCGTAGAGGAAGCTTTCTTT
TRBJ1-1 TRBV10-2 TRBD1 . CASNLDRGREGAFF TGCGCCAGCAACCTCGACAGGGGGCGTGAAGGAGCTTTCTTT
TRBJ1-2 TRBV10-3 . few CAILRDSPGGYTF TGTGCCATCCTAAGAGACTCCCCTGGTGGCTACACCTTC
TRBJ2-3 TRBV29-1 . . CSVERLERDTQYF TGCAGCGTTGAGAGACTTGAGCGCGATACGCAGTATTTT
TRBJ2-2 TRBV6-1 . . CASREDSITGELFF TGTGCCAGCAGGGAAGACAGTATAACCGGGGAGCTGTTTTTT
TRBJ1-1 TRBV11-2 . . CASSLVRQVNTEAFF TGTGCCAGCAGCTTGGTGAGACAGGTTAACACTGAAGCTTTCTTT
TRBJ2-7 TRBV7-4 TRBD2 . CASSAQLAGGTYEQYF TGTGCCAGCAGCGCTCAGCTAGCGGGGGGGACCTACGAGCAGTACTTC
TRBJ1-1 TRBV18 . . CASSPGNTEAFF TGTGCCAGCTCACCCGGGAACACTGAAGCTTTCTTT
TRBJ1-1 TRBV2 . . CASSIQGYTEAFF TGTGCCAGCAGCATACAGGGCTACACTGAAGCTTTCTTT
TRBJ1-1 TRBV5-1 TRBD1 . CASSQPGQGATFF TGCGCCAGCAGCCAACCGGGACAGGGGGCTACTTTCTTT
TRBJ2-7 TRBV4-1 . . CASSQASLPEGYEQYF TGCGCCAGCAGCCAAGCATCACTACCCGAGGGATACGAGCAGTACTTC
TRBJ2-2 TRBV4-2 TRBD1 . CASRYRGRNTGELFF TGTGCCAGCAGGTACAGGGGGCGGAACACCGGGGAGCTGTTTTTT
TRBJ2-2 TRBV18 . . CASSPLAPTGELFF TGTGCCAGCTCACCATTAGCCCCCACCGGGGAGCTGTTTTTT
TRBJ2-2 TRBV6-1 . . CASKEARGATNVWTGELFF TGTGCCAGCAAGGAAGCCCGCGGGGCAACGAACGTGTGGACCGGGGAGCTGTTTTTT
TRBJ2-5 TRBV5-4 TRBD2 . CASSRTSGQETQYF TGTGCCAGCAGCAGGACTAGCGGTCAAGAGACCCAGTACTTC
TRBJ1-3 TRBV3-1/TRBV3-2 . . CASSQLWGLTGNTIYF TGTGCCAGCAGCCAGTTGTGGGGGCTTACTGGAAACACCATATATTTT
TRBJ1-5 TRBV30 . . CAWSVLESDQPQHF TGTGCCTGGAGTGTACTAGAATCGGATCAGCCCCAGCATTTT
TRBJ2-3 TRBV29-1 . . CSVGNPKVSTDTQYF TGCAGCGTCGGGAATCCCAAGGTCAGCACAGATACGCAGTATTTT
TRBJ1-2 TRBV7-8 . . CASSLTRLPEIYGYTF TGTGCCAGCAGCCTGACACGGCTCCCCGAGATCTATGGCTACACCTTC
TRBJ1-5 TRBV29-1 . . CSVAGSNQPQHF TGCAGCGTTGCAGGAAGCAATCAGCCCCAGCATTTT
TRBJ1-1 TRBV30 TRBD1 . CAWTQQGDTEAFF TGTGCCTGGACGCAACAGGGGGACACTGAAGCTTTCTTT
TRBJ1-1 TRBV5-1 TRBD1 . CASSRTGGMSNTEAFF TGCGCCAGCAGTAGGACAGGGGGAATGTCGAACACTGAAGCTTTCTTT
TRBJ2-1 TRBV25-1 TRBD2 . CASSGRGSYNEQFF TGTGCCAGCAGTGGGCGGGGGTCCTACAATGAGCAGTTCTTC
TRBJ1-6 TRBV2 TRBD1 . CASSKDRGNSPLHF TGTGCCAGTTCGAAGGACAGGGGAAATTCACCCCTCCACTTT
TRBJ2-2 TRBV19 . . CASSIHQNGAGELFF TGTGCCAGTAGTATTCATCAGAACGGGGCCGGGGAGCTGTTTTTT
TRBJ1-2 TRBV19 . . CVSGQDYYGYTF TGTGTCTCAGGGCAGGATTACTATGGCTACACCTTC
TRBJ1-1 TRBV7-6 . . CASSLAQPTGVNTEAFF TGTGCCAGCAGCTTAGCCCAACCTACAGGAGTGAACACTGAAGCTTTCTTT
TRBJ1-5 TRBV19 . . CASKGGGVSHSNQPQHF TGTGCCAGTAAGGGTGGAGGGGTTTCTCATAGCAATCAGCCCCAGCATTTT